Described below is a single TCR beta chain sequence and its context. These data originate in a study of blood T cell repertoires in COVID-19. Per the original data handling: Cell counts per sample came from amplifying reference gene primers. Using immunoSEQ multiplex PCR, the repertoire was profiled, and TCRdb retains in-frame clones only, with some absent. The D gene and trimming were derived from the DNA, and the V and J assignments and clone size from that table. In the table there are roughly 82,000 clones, around four fifths of which are singletons. This CDR3 has 16 residues. In germline, CDR1 is MDHEN, CDR2 SYDVKM. The V and J ends lost 5 bases and 7 bases, in that order; junction bases with no gene match: 8.

The clonotype originates from a woman aged 55-69 years with acute or convalescent COVID-19. J is TRBJ2-1 and V is TRBV28, with 13 bases identical to TRBD2. Material: peripheral blood. CDR3 loop: CASSIAGLAGRNEQFF. CDR3 in DNA: TGTGCCAGCAGTATTGCGGGACTAGCGGGACGAAATGAGCAGTTCTTC. The entire variable domain, with the rest obtained from reference TRBV28 and TRBJ2-1, is as follows: DVKVTQSSRYLVKRTGEKVFLECVQDMDHENMFWYRQDPGLGLRLIYFSYDVKMKEKGDIPEGYSVSREKKERFSLILESASTNQTSMYLCASSIAGLAGRNEQFFGPGTRLTVL.